Reported below is one T cell receptor beta chain. These data are taken from a study of chemoradiotherapy in HPV16-positive cancers. Trimming at V came to 2 bases and at J to 3 bases, leaving 4 bases not matched to a gene. This CDR3 spans 14 amino acids. Germline CDR1 is MNHNY and CDR2 is SVGAGI (reference sequence). Assay used: immunoSEQ multiplex PCR; TCRdb lists only in-frame clones, some missing. The table lists about 27,000 clones, more than 85% of them singletons. The rearrangement joins TRBV6-6 to TRBJ2-7; 7 bases fit TRBD1. The sample consisted of blood, taken from a patient who underwent chemoradiotherapy. The sequence was obtained from a human donor with HPV-associated anogenital cancer. Here the CDR3 reads CASSYRDRYYEQYF. For the CDR3, the DNA is TGTGCCAGCAGTTACCGGGACAGATACTACGAGCAGTACTTC.